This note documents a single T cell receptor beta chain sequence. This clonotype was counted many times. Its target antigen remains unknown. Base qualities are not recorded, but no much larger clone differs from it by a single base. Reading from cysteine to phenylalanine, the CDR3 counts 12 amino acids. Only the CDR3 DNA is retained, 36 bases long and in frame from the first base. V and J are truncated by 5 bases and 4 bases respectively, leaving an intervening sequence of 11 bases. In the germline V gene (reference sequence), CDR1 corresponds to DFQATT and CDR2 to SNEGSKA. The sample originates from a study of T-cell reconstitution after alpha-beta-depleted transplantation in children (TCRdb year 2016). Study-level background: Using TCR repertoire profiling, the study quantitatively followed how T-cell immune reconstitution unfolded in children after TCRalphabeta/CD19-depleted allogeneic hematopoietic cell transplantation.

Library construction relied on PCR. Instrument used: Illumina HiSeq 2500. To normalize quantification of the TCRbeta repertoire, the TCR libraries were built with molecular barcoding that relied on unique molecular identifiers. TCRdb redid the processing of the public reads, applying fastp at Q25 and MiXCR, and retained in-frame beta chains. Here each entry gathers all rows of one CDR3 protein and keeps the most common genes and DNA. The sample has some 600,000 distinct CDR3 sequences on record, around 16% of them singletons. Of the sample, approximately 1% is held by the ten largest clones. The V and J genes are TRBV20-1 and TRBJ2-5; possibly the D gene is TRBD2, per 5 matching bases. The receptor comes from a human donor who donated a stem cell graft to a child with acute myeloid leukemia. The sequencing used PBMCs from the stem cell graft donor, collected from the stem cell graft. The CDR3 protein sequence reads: CSAQLEGETQYF. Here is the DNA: TGCAGTGCTCAACTAGAGGGAGAGACCCAGTACTTC.